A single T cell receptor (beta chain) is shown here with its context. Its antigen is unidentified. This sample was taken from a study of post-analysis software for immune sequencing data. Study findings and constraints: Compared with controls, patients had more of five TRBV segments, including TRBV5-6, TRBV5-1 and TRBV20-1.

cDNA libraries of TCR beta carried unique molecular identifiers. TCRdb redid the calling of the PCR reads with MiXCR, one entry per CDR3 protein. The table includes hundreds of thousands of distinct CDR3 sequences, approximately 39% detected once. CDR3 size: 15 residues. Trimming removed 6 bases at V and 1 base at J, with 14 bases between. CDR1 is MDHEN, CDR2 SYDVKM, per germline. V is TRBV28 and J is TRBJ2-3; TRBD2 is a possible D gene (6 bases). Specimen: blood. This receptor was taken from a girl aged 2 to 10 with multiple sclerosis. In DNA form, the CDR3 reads TGTGCCAGCAGAGCCGGTGGAGGGGGCACAGATACGCAGTATTTT. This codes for CASRAGGGGTDTQYF. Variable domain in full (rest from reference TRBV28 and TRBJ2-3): DVKVTQSSRYLVKRTGEKVFLECVQDMDHENMFWYRQDPGLGLRLIYFSYDVKMKEKGDIPEGYSVSREKKERFSLILESASTNQTSMYLCASRAGGGGTDTQYFGPGTRLTVL.